The subject of this entry is one T cell receptor beta chain. The data were taken from a study of blood T cell repertoires in COVID-19. Study details: From the United States, Italy and Spain came samples of acute and convalescent COVID-19. T cells, B-cell-depleted T cells, or PBMCs supplied cDNA or gDNA.

In the original analysis: By means of reference gene primer amplification, nucleated cell counts were estimated. TCRdb keeps only in-frame clones here, not all; method: immunoSEQ multiplex PCR. V and J calls and clone size are those listed in that table; D and trimming were worked out from the DNA. The repertoire has under 200,000 clones, about four fifths of them found once; the top ten carry 3.7%. This CDR3 spans 12 amino acids. The germline V and J ends were trimmed by 7 bases and 6 bases, with 15 bases remaining between them. Germline V gives CDR1 SQVTM, CDR2 ANQGSEA. Material: peripheral blood. This TCR derives from a woman of 80 years or more with acute or convalescent COVID-19. The V call is TRBV29-1, the J call TRBJ1-2; the D gene is possibly TRBD1 (5 bases). The DNA of the CDR3 is TGCAGCGCTGGGGGGTTAATCGATGGCTACACCTTC. Its protein is CSAGGLIDGYTF.